These 10 T cell receptor beta chains were sequenced from one sample in a study of T cell changes during pregnancy in multiple sclerosis. Method: immunoSEQ multiplex PCR; TCRdb's copy keeps in-frame clones and lacks some. Among about 40,000 clones listed, about 90% were seen once. Sample: CD4+ T cells from peripheral blood mononuclear cells, taken before pregnancy. The receptors were gathered from a female donor with multiple sclerosis, enrolled in a pregnancy study.

The rearrangement uses TRBV27 and TRBJ1-2; D is unresolved. The CDR3 length is 16 residues. Trimming removed 2 bases from V and 2 bases from J, with 15 bases in between. CDR1 is MNHEY and CDR2 is SMNVEV in the germline V gene (reference sequence). As DNA, the CDR3 is TGTGCCAGCAGTTTAAGTCAGAATTACCGAAACTATGGCTACACCTTC. This codes for CASSLSQNYRNYGYTF.

The chain carries TRBV7-3 and TRBJ2-1; TRBD2 might be the D (6 bases). The CDR3 length is 15 residues. Deletions cut 1 base from V and 4 bases from J, with 11 bases between. The germline V gene encodes CDR1 SGHTA and CDR2 FQGTGA. CDR3 sequence: CASSLSGREYNEQFF. The CDR3 nucleotides are TGTGCCAGCAGCTTAAGCGGTCGGGAGTACAATGAGCAGTTCTTC.

This chain links TRBV10-3 with TRBJ2-7; D is perhaps TRBD1 (6 bases). Germline CDR1 reads ENHRY; CDR2 reads SYGVKD. The CDR3 has 14 residues. The V and J ends lost 6 bases and 1 base respectively, with 13 bases between them. This CDR3 reads CAIRRTELSYEQYF. CDR3 in DNA: TGTGCCATCAGGCGGACAGAGTTATCCTACGAGCAGTACTTC.

The V and J genes are TRBV7-9 and TRBJ2-1; TRBD2 matches 8 bases. The CDR3 is 16 amino acids. V shed 5 bases and J 7 bases; nucleotides not matched to a gene: 13. CDR1 and CDR2 (germline): SEHNR, FQNEAQ (reference sequence). CDR3 sequence reads: CASSPALAGWTNEQFF. CDR3 in DNA: TGTGCCAGCAGCCCAGCTCTAGCGGGTTGGACGAATGAGCAGTTCTTC. Complete variable domain (other parts from reference TRBV7-9 and TRBJ2-1): DTGVSQNPRHKITKRGQNVTFRCDPISEHNRLYWYRQTLGQGPEFLTYFQNEAQLEKSRLLSDRFSAERPKGSFSTLEIQRTEQGDSAMYLCASSPALAGWTNEQFFGPGTRLTVL.

The rearrangement uses TRBV7-2 and TRBJ1-2; the D gene is possibly TRBD1 (6 bases). The V end lost 5 bases, the J end lost 2 bases, and 9 bases lay between the germline ends. Germline CDR1 SGHTA, CDR2 FQGNSA. The CDR3 runs 13 residues. Here the CDR3 DNA reads TGTGCCAGCAGCCGGACAGCCAACTATGGCTACACCTTC. This translates into CASSRTANYGYTF.

In this sample, this clone turned up a few times. The gene calls are TRBV19 and TRBJ1-2; a weak D match, TRBD1 (6 bases). This CDR3 contains 13 residues. Germline CDR1 is LNHDA and CDR2 is SQIVND (reference sequence). Trimming stripped 6 bases from V and 11 bases from J, with 19 bases between. The CDR3 spells CASRKPPGQTYTF. CDR3 nucleotides: TGTGCCAGTAGAAAACCCCCCGGACAGACGTACACCTTC.

This rearrangement joins TRBV6-5 to TRBJ1-5; D unresolved. Trimming removed 7 bases from V and 4 bases from J, with 11 bases in between. The CDR3 sequence is 13 residues long. Per the germline V gene, CDR1 is MNHEY and CDR2 is SVGAGI. The CDR3 is CASTWTQNQPQHF. The DNA of the CDR3 is TGTGCCAGCACCTGGACTCAAAATCAGCCCCAGCATTTT.

This rearrangement joins TRBV7-9 to TRBJ2-7, with 11 positions matching TRBD1. The CDR3 length is 16 residues. The V and J ends lost 3 bases and 2 bases, in that order; junction bases with no gene match: 6. The germline CDR1 and CDR2 sequences are SEHNR and FQNEAQ (reference sequence). Written as DNA, the CDR3 is TGTGCCAGCAGCTTCCGGGACAGGGGGTTTACCTACGAGCAGTACTTC. It is translated as CASSFRDRGFTYEQYF.

This chain joins TRBV7-8 and TRBJ1-2, with TRBD1 matching 8 bases. There are 14 residues in the CDR3. Trimming at V came to 3 bases and at J to 4 bases, leaving 4 bases not matched to a gene. Germline V gene data show CDR1 as SGHVS and CDR2 as FQNEAQ. This CDR3 is CASSFQGAGYGYTF. Written as DNA, the CDR3 is TGTGCCAGCAGCTTCCAGGGGGCTGGCTATGGCTACACCTTC.

The chain uses TRBV4-3 and TRBJ1-2; D gene unclear. Germline V gene lookup returns CDR1 LGHNA and CDR2 YSLEER. The V gene lost 0 bases and the J gene lost 2 bases, with 10 bases spanning the gap. The CDR3 runs to 15 residues. This chain's CDR3 is CASSQDYARNYGYTF. Written as DNA, the CDR3 is TGCGCCAGCAGCCAAGATTACGCCAGGAACTATGGCTACACCTTC.